The 21 T cell receptor beta chains below were found in one sample sequenced in a study of CD8+CD57+ T cells in acquired aplastic anemia. Selection for sequencing was limited to patients who had shown CD8+CD57+ cell expansion by flow cytometry. TCR beta VDJ and CDR3 were profiled, and genomic DNA was the template. One entry per CDR3 protein, called by TCRdb with MiXCR from the reads. The table includes about 160,000 distinct CDR3 sequences, roughly 48% detected once. Sequencing was performed on sorted CD4+, CD8+, or CD8+CD57+ T cells (not recorded which) from PBMCs. The receptors stem from a human donor with aplastic anemia.

The V and J genes are TRBV2 and TRBJ1-5, with TRBD1 matching over 11 bases. Germline CDR1 reads SNHLY; CDR2 reads FYNNEI. The CDR3 spans 13 residues. After removal of 10 bases from V and 4 bases from J, the junction contained 3 bases not matched to a gene. CDR3 bases: TGTGCCACGGACAGGGGGCAAAATCAGCCCCAGCATTTT. As protein: CATDRGQNQPQHF.

This clonotype was picked up many times. The chain recombines TRBV20-1 with TRBJ2-7; 10 bases align to TRBD2. V lost 5 bases and J lost 3; bases outside the gene matches: 10. Per the germline V gene, CDR1 is DFQATT and CDR2 is SNEGSKA (reference sequence). The CDR3 consists of 15 residues. In DNA, the CDR3 is TGCAGTGCTCCAAAGACTAGCGGGCCTATCTACGAGCAGTACTTC. Encoded protein: CSAPKTSGPIYEQYF.

In DNA, the CDR3 is TGTGCCAGTAGTCCCTCTGGAGGAAACACCATATATTTT. Translating it yields CASSPSGGNTIYF. The rearrangement joins TRBV19 to TRBJ1-3; D remains ambiguous. Germline V lookup: CDR1 LNHDA, CDR2 SQIVND (reference sequence). The CDR3 has 13 amino acids. V was cut by 5 bases and J by 4 bases, with 9 bases left in between.

The chain carries TRBV2 and TRBJ2-1, with 11 positions matching TRBD1. Germline V CDR1 and CDR2: SNHLY, FYNNEI. The J segment lost 8 bases and the V segment lost 7 bases, leaving 4 bases of the junction unmatched. This CDR3 has 13 residues. The DNA of the CDR3 is TGTGCCAGCAATGGACAGGGGGCAGATGAGCAGTTCTTC. Its translation is CASNGQGADEQFF.

This clonotype has at least ten counts. V gene TRBV12-5 combines with J gene TRBJ2-7; D ambiguous. The CDR3 loop spans 12 amino acids. V lost 5 bases and J 3 bases, leaving 8 bases between the germline ends. CDR1 and CDR2 (germline): LGHNT, FRNRAP. In nucleotides, the CDR3 is TGTGCTAGTGGTCCGACTGTCTACGAGCAGTACTTC. Protein: CASGPTVYEQYF.

This clonotype was detected many times. This chain connects TRBV19 to TRBJ1-1, with 9 bases fitting TRBD1. In germline, CDR1 is LNHDA, CDR2 SQIVND (reference sequence). V shed 6 bases, J shed 3 bases, and the junction held 11 bases outside the gene matches. The CDR3 covers 16 residues. CDR3 amino acids: CASSSSGQGGDTEAFF. CDR3 nucleotides: TGTGCCAGTAGCTCCTCGGGACAGGGAGGGGACACTGAAGCTTTCTTT.

The rearrangement links TRBV10-3 to TRBJ1-2, with unresolved D. Germline lookup yields CDR1 ENHRY and CDR2 SYGVKD. The CDR3 length is 15 residues. The ends were cut back, 0 bases at V and 0 bases at J, with 8 bases in the middle. CDR3 in DNA: TGTGCCATCAGTGAGTCCAAACTACCTAACTATGGCTACACCTTC. It specifies CAISESKLPNYGYTF.

At least ten counts were recorded for this clonotype. The chain employs TRBV25-1 and TRBJ2-1, with 7 bases fitting TRBD2. The trim removed 8 bases at V and 4 bases at J, leaving 5 bases unmatched. The CDR3 covers 13 residues. Germline V CDR1 and CDR2: MGHDK, SYGVNS. This chain's CDR3 is CASASSGYNEQFF. The CDR3 coding sequence is TGTGCCAGCGCGTCTAGCGGATACAATGAGCAGTTCTTC.

V usage is TRBV27 and J usage is TRBJ2-3; D is perhaps TRBD2 (6 bases). The V gene lost 4 bases and the J gene lost 0 bases, with 11 bases spanning the gap. This CDR3 is built from 15 residues. Germline V gives CDR1 MNHEY, CDR2 SMNVEV (reference sequence). The CDR3 coding sequence is TGTGCCAGCAGTTCCAGCGGGCGGAGCACAGATACGCAGTATTTT. Translation: CASSSSGRSTDTQYF.

This chain joins TRBV6-1 and TRBJ1-4, with D hard to call. Germline V gene data show CDR1 as MNHNS and CDR2 as SASEGT. This CDR3 has 15 amino acids. V lost 2 bases and J lost 3, with 10 bases in between. The CDR3 reads CASSERVGPNEKLFF. Written as DNA, the CDR3 is TGTGCCAGCAGTGAAAGAGTGGGTCCTAATGAAAAACTGTTTTTT.

This chain connects TRBV11-1 to TRBJ2-7, with TRBD1 identical over 8 bases. The germline V gene encodes CDR1 SGHAT and CDR2 FQDESV (reference sequence). Trimming at V came to 0 bases and at J to 2 bases, leaving 6 bases not matched to a gene. CDR3 length equals 16 residues. The DNA for the CDR3 is TGTGCCAGCAGCTTAGCCCTTGGGACAGGCACCTACGAGCAGTACTTC. Residues: CASSLALGTGTYEQYF.

V gene TRBV19 combines with J gene TRBJ2-7; 9 nucleotides match TRBD1. The CDR3 has 15 amino acids. V shed 4 bases, J shed 5 bases, and the junction held 9 bases outside the gene matches. The germline V gene has CDR1 LNHDA and CDR2 SQIVND (reference sequence). The CDR3 DNA reads as TGTGCCAGTAGTACCATCCGGGACAGGGTAAACGAGCAGTACTTC. Residues: CASSTIRDRVNEQYF.

The chain employs TRBV4-1 and TRBJ2-7, with TRBD2 identical over 7 bases. CDR3 length: 14 amino acids. Germline V gives CDR1 MGHRA, CDR2 YSYEKL. After removal of 1 base from V and 6 bases from J, the junction contained 6 bases not matched to a gene. DNA of the CDR3: TGCGCCAGCAGCCAAGTTCGGGGGGAACTCGAGCAGTACTTC. Its protein product is CASSQVRGELEQYF.

V usage is TRBV19 and J usage is TRBJ1-4; no definite D call. The CDR3 consists of 14 residues. Germline V gene data show CDR1 as LNHDA and CDR2 as SQIVND (reference sequence). V gave up 3 bases and J gave up 1 base, with 6 bases separating them. DNA for the CDR3: TGTGCCAGTAGTATCGGGAAAACTAATGAAAAACTGTTTTTT. It encodes CASSIGKTNEKLFF.

This clonotype was seen a handful of times. The chain couples TRBV7-9 to TRBJ2-7; D assignment may be TRBD1 or TRBD2 (5 bases each). The CDR3 has 13 amino acids. Germline V gene lookup returns CDR1 SEHNR and CDR2 FQNEAQ (reference sequence). Trimming removed 5 bases from V and 2 bases from J, with 10 bases in between. CDR3 amino acids: CASSPQGAYEQYF. The DNA for the CDR3 is TGTGCCAGCAGCCCTCAGGGAGCCTACGAGCAGTACTTC.

The rearrangement uses TRBV29-1 and TRBJ1-2, with TRBD1 matching over 7 bases. The CDR3 is 12 residues long. The germline gives CDR1 SQVTM, CDR2 ANQGSEA. Trimming cost V 8 bases and J 3 bases; bases outside gene matches: 6. CDR3 nucleotide sequence: TGCAGCTCCTCAGGGGGAGACTATGGCTACACCTTC. Its protein is CSSSGGDYGYTF.

This clonotype was seen repeatedly, ten times or more. This chain joins TRBV2 and TRBJ2-1; D not certain. The CDR3 runs 13 residues. Germline loops: CDR1 SNHLY, CDR2 FYNNEI. V was pared by 8 bases and J by 9 bases, with 17 bases between. This CDR3 is CASVDPRWGEQFF. CDR3 nucleotides: TGTGCCAGCGTGGACCCCCGCTGGGGTGAGCAGTTCTTC.

This sequence joins TRBV5-5 and TRBJ1-5; tentatively, D is TRBD1 (5 bases). There are 15 residues in the CDR3. Germline assignment: CDR1 SGHKS and CDR2 YYEKEE (reference sequence). The V and J ends lost 5 bases and 2 bases respectively, with 14 bases between them. The CDR3 nucleotides are TGTGCCAGCAGTTCTTGGGGGGACGGCAATCAGCCCCAGCATTTT. Translated, it gives CASSSWGDGNQPQHF.

This clonotype was detected many times. The rearrangement links TRBV7-9 to TRBJ2-1; no definite D call. Germline-derived CDR1 and CDR2 are SEHNR and FQNEAQ (reference sequence). There are 13 residues in the CDR3. The V end was cut by 5 bases, the J end by 6 bases, with 11 bases between. CDR3 bases: TGTGCCAGCAGCCGACTCACCGCCAATGAGCAGTTCTTC. It yields the protein CASSRLTANEQFF.

This chain joins TRBV6-1 and TRBJ2-1, with D perhaps TRBD1 (6 bases). The CDR3 loop spans 14 amino acids. Trimming stripped 6 bases from V and 5 bases from J, with 14 bases between. Germline-derived CDR1 and CDR2 are MNHNS and SASEGT. CDR3 residues: CASSWGQGHNEQFF. The DNA of the CDR3 is TGTGCCAGCAGCTGGGGGCAGGGGCACAATGAGCAGTTCTTC.

This clonotype was counted at least ten times. The chain carries TRBV29-1 and TRBJ2-3; D not certain. This CDR3 contains 15 residues. CDR1 SQVTM and CDR2 ANQGSEA come from the germline V gene. V lost 2 bases and J lost 3, with 15 bases in between. CDR3 amino acids: CSVEFGLIWTDTQYF. CDR3 bases: TGCAGCGTTGAATTTGGCCTCATCTGGACAGATACGCAGTATTTT.